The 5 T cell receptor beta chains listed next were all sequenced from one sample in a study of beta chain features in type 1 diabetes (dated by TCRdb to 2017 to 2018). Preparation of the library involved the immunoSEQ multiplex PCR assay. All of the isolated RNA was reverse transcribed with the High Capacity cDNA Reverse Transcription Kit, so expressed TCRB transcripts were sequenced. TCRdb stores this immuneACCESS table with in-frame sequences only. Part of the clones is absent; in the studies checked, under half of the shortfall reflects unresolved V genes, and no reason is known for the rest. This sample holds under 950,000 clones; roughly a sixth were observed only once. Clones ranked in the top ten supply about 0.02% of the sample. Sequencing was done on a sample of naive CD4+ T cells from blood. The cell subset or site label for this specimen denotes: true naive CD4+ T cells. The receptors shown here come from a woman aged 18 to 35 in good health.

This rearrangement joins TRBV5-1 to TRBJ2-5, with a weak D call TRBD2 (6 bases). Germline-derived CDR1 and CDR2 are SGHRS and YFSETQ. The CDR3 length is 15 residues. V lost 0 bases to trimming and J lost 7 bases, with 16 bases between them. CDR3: CASSLDPGEVGTQYF. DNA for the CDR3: TGCGCCAGCAGCTTGGATCCGGGGGAGGTCGGGACCCAGTACTTC.

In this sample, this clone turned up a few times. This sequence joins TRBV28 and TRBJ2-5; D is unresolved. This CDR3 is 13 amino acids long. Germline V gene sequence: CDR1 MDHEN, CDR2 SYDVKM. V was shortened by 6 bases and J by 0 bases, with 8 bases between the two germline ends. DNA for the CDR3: TGTGCCAGCAGACCAGTGAACCAAGAGACCCAGTACTTC. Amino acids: CASRPVNQETQYF.

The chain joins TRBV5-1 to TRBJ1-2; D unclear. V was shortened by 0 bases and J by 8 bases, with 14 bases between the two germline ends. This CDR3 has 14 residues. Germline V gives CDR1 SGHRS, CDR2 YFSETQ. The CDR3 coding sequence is TGCGCCAGCAGCTTGGTTTACGGCACCCAGGGCTACACCTTC. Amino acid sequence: CASSLVYGTQGYTF. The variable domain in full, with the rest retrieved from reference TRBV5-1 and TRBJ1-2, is KAGVTQTPRYLIKTRGQQVTLSCSPISGHRSVSWYQQTPGQGLQFLFEYFSETQRNKGNFPGRFSGRQFSNSRSEMNVSTLELGDSALYLCASSLVYGTQGYTFGSGTRLTVV.

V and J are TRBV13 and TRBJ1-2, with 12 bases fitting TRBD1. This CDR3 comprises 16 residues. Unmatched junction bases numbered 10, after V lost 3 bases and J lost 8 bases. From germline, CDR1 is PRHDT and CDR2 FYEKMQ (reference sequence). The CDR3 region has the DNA TGTGCCAGCAGCTTCCCCCCGGGACAGGGGGCGGTAGGCTACACCTTC. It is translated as CASSFPPGQGAVGYTF.

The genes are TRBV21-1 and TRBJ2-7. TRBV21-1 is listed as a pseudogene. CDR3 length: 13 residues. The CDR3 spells CASSKEGSYEQYF. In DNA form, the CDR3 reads TGTGCCAGCAGCAAAGAGGGCAGCTACGAGCAGTACTTC.